These T cell receptor beta chains were read from a single sample in a study of control samples from healthy donors and cancer patients. Using immunoSEQ multiplex PCR, the repertoire was profiled, and TCRdb retains in-frame clones only, with some absent. This table holds around 190,000 clones, about 92% found once. The sequenced sample consisted of blood. The receptor set was obtained from a young man in good health. The CDR3 runs from the conserved cysteine through the conserved F or W. The order of the fields is clone size, D gene, V gene, J gene, CDR3 DNA, CDR3 protein. The D gene is left open where the match is weak. The size entry is marked missing in some rows and otherwise reads once, few, many or a size class.

>.|.|TRBV5-1|TRBJ1-1
TGCGCCAGCAGCTCCGGGTCCCTCCTGGGGACTGAAGCTTTCTTT
CASSSGSLLGTEAFF
>.|.|TRBV18|TRBJ1-4
TGTGCCAGCTCACCAGAGGCAGGGATAGGGGAAAAACTGTTTTTT
CASSPEAGIGEKLFF
>.|.|TRBV6-5|TRBJ2-7
TGTGCCAGCGCTCCATTACGGGGAGGCTTCTACGAGCAGTACTTC
CASAPLRGGFYEQYF
>.|TRBD2|TRBV9|TRBJ2-1
TGTGCCAGCAGCCCCAGGGGTAGCGGGGACTTAGGGGCGCAGTTCTTC
CASSPRGSGDLGAQFF
>.|.|TRBV4-2|TRBJ2-7
TGTGCCAGCAGCCAAGTTCGGGGCGGCATCTACGAGCAGTACTTC
CASSQVRGGIYEQYF
>once|TRBD1|TRBV19|TRBJ1-3
TGTGCCAGTAGTAAGCAGGGGGCTGGAAACACCATATATTTT
CASSKQGAGNTIYF
>.|.|TRBV15|TRBJ1-6
TGTGCCACCAGCAGAGAGGGGTTGAATTCACCCCTCCACTTT
CATSREGLNSPLHF
>.|TRBD1|TRBV5-1|TRBJ1-3
TGCGCCAGCAGCTTGGCCGGGACAGGGCTTGGAAACACCATATATTTT
CASSLAGTGLGNTIYF
>.|.|TRBV5-4|TRBJ2-1
TGTGCCAGCAGCTCCCCTGGGACCTCCAATGAGCAGTTCTTC
CASSSPGTSNEQFF
>.|TRBD1|TRBV28|TRBJ1-5
TGTGCCAGCAGTTTGACAGGGGGCCTCAATCAGCCCCAGCATTTT
CASSLTGGLNQPQHF
>many|TRBD1|TRBV19|TRBJ2-7
TGTGCCAGCCCTACCACAGGGGGCGCCTGGGGCGAGCAGTACTTC
CASPTTGGAWGEQYF
>.|.|TRBV7-9|TRBJ1-5
TGTGCCAGCAGCCAAGACAGAGGGGGGGCACAGCCCCAGCATTTT
CASSQDRGGAQPQHF
>.|.|TRBV30|TRBJ1-1
TGTGCCTGGGACGAGGGAAATGAAGCTTTCTTT
CAWDEGNEAFF
>.|.|TRBV27|TRBJ1-6
TGTGCCAGCAGACTTACAGGGCCGGAGGGGAATTCACCCCTCCACTTT
CASRLTGPEGNSPLHF
>.|.|TRBV30|TRBJ2-7
TGTGCCTGGAGCAGTGCAGGGGTTGAGCAGTACTTC
CAWSSAGVEQYF
>few|TRBD1|TRBV9|TRBJ1-6
TGTGCCAGCAGCGGACAGGGAGGAGGTTCACCCCTCCACTTT
CASSGQGGGSPLHF
>.|.|TRBV29-1|TRBJ2-1
TGCAGCGTTTTGGGGGGCCCTGAGCAGTTCTTC
CSVLGGPEQFF
>.|TRBD1|TRBV6-5|TRBJ1-5
TGTGCCAGCAGCCTAGGGACAGGGCAGCCCCAGCATTTT
CASSLGTGQPQHF
>.|.|TRBV3-1/TRBV3-2|TRBJ1-2
TGTGCCAGTGTGGGGGGGACAACTTACTTCTTC
CASVGGTTYFF
>.|TRBD2|TRBV7-2|TRBJ2-1
TGTGCCAGCAGCTCAGCTAGCGGCTATAACAATGAGCAGTTCTTC
CASSSASGYNNEQFF
>.|.|TRBV7-2|TRBJ2-5
TGTGCCAGCAGCTTAGGACCGCTCCGCCAAGAGACCCAGTACTTC
CASSLGPLRQETQYF
>once|TRBD2|TRBV9|TRBJ2-1
TGTGCCAGCAGCGGACCACTAGCGGGGGGGCCCCATGAGCAGTTCTTC
CASSGPLAGGPHEQFF
>.|TRBD1|TRBV11-2|TRBJ2-7
TGTGCCAGCAGAACGCCGGGACAGGGGCTCTACGAGCAGTACTTC
CASRTPGQGLYEQYF